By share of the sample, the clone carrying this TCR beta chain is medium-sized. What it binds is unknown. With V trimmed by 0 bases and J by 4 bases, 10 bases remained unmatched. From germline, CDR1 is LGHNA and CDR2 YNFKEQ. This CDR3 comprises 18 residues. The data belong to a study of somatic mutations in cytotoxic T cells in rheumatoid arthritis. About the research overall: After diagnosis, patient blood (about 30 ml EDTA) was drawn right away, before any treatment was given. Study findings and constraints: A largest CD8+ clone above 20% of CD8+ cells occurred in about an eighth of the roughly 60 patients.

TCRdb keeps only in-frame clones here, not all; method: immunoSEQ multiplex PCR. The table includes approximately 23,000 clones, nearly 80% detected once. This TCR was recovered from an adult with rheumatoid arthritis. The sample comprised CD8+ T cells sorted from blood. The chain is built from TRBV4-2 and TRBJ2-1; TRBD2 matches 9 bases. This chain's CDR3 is CASSQEVAGGLGYNEQFF. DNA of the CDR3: TGTGCCAGCAGCCAAGAGGTGGCGGGGGGGCTTGGTTACAATGAGCAGTTCTTC.